This TCR beta chain came from a study of blood T cells in healthy people across ages. This clonotype was seen repeatedly, ten times or more. Its antigen remains unidentified. Using a J-beta primer mix together with a sample-barcoded 5' primer, a second PCR was run for about 6 to 12 cycles. TCRdb called the 5' RACE reads again in MiXCR, with one record for every CDR3 protein. The repertoire holds some 900,000 distinct CDR3 sequences, with around 48% as singletons. Study findings and constraints: Bulk PBMC profiling left naive and antigen-experienced comparisons inconclusive.

The CDR3 runs to 13 residues. V shed 3 bases and J 13 bases; nucleotides not matched to a gene: 10. The germline V gene has CDR1 SGHTA and CDR2 FQGNSA. The sample comprised blood. The clonotype originates from a man aged 25-40 years in good health. The J gene is TRBJ2-3, the V gene TRBV7-2; 7 positions agree with TRBD2. For the CDR3, the DNA is TGTGCCAGCAGCTTGGAGAAAGCGGGGTGGAAGTATTTT. Translation: CASSLEKAGWKYF.